The 13 T cell receptor beta chains below were found in one sample sequenced in a study of cytomegalovirus exposure and HLA in healthy donors. Generated by immunoSEQ multiplex PCR, the TCRdb table keeps only in-frame clones and is missing some. The table has 150,000 to 200,000 clones, roughly 84% seen once. Sequenced: PBMCs. The receptors here all came from a man younger than 35 in good health and CMV-seropositive.

The chain joins TRBV6-5 to TRBJ2-3; 11 bases are a match to TRBD1. Germline CDR1 MNHEY, CDR2 SVGAGI. Trimming at V came to 10 bases and at J to 5 bases, leaving 5 bases not matched to a gene. This CDR3 is 13 amino acids long. The CDR3 coding sequence is TGTGCCACCCGGACAGGGGGCGAAGATACGCAGTATTTT. Translation gives CATRTGGEDTQYF.

The rearrangement links TRBV20-1 to TRBJ2-1; TRBD2 is a possible D gene (5 bases). The CDR3 loop spans 11 amino acids. The germline CDR1 and CDR2 sequences are DFQATT and SNEGSKA (reference sequence). V was pared by 5 bases and J by 8 bases, with 10 bases between. The CDR3 region has the DNA TGCAGTGCTTCGGAGGTGGATGAGCAGTTCTTC. Amino acids: CSASEVDEQFF.

This clone was seen just once. V usage is TRBV10-1 and J usage is TRBJ2-7, with 8 nucleotides matching TRBD1. Germline values: CDR1 WNHNN, CDR2 SYGVQD (reference sequence). The CDR3 contains 12 residues. CDR3 residues: CESRDRSYEQYF. CDR3 bases: TGCGAATCCCGGGACAGGTCCTACGAGCAGTACTTC.

This clone was seen only a few times. V usage is TRBV11-2 and J usage is TRBJ2-7; 13 bases line up with TRBD2. CDR1 is SGHAT and CDR2 is FQNNGV in the germline V gene. The J segment lost 4 bases and the V segment lost 5 bases, leaving 5 bases of the junction unmatched. CDR3 length: 15 amino acids. Here the CDR3 reads CASSPGLAGPYEQYF. The CDR3 bases are TGTGCCAGCAGCCCGGGACTAGCGGGACCGTACGAGCAGTACTTC. The entire variable domain, with the rest obtained from reference TRBV11-2 and TRBJ2-7, is as follows: EAGVAQSPRYKIIEKRQSVAFWCNPISGHATLYWYQQILGQGPKLLIQFQNNGVVDDSQLPKDRFSAERLKGVDSTLKIQPAKLEDSAVYLCASSPGLAGPYEQYFGPGTRLTVT.

This chain uses TRBV4-2 with TRBJ2-7, with D possibly being TRBD1 (5 bases). V was cut by 7 bases and J by 5 bases, with 21 bases left in between. The CDR3 extends over 15 amino acids. Germline loops: CDR1 LGHNA, CDR2 YNFKEQ. The CDR3: CASTHEKGNYDEQYF. DNA for the CDR3: TGTGCCAGCACCCACGAGAAGGGGAACTACGACGAGCAGTACTTC.

V usage is TRBV27 and J usage is TRBJ2-7; TRBD1 aligns across 8 bases. The CDR3 consists of 15 residues. From germline, CDR1 is MNHEY and CDR2 SMNVEV (reference sequence). The junction had 8 bases not matched to a gene; V was cut back by 5 bases and J by 2 bases. CDR3 sequence: CASSPLETGAYEQYF. Written as DNA, the CDR3 is TGTGCCAGCAGTCCACTAGAGACAGGGGCCTACGAGCAGTACTTC.

The chain combines TRBV19 with TRBJ1-5, with 7 bases identical to TRBD1. J was trimmed by 2 bases and V by 1 base; bases with no gene match: 5. Germline V gene lookup returns CDR1 LNHDA and CDR2 SQIVND (reference sequence). This CDR3 has 16 amino acids. This CDR3 is CASSIAGQAGNQPQHF. The CDR3 DNA is TGTGCCAGTAGTATAGCTGGACAGGCCGGCAATCAGCCCCAGCATTTT.

This clone was found once. The rearrangement uses TRBV28 and TRBJ2-7, with D hard to call. There are 13 residues in the CDR3. Between the trimmed V and J ends, which lost 2 bases and 2 bases, there was a span of 7 bases. Looked up from germline, CDR1 is MDHEN and CDR2 is SYDVKM. CDR3 amino acids: CASSLPVPYEQYF. CDR3 coding DNA: TGTGCCAGCAGTTTACCAGTCCCCTACGAGCAGTACTTC. The entire variable domain, with the rest obtained from reference TRBV28 and TRBJ2-7, is as follows: DVKVTQSSRYLVKRTGEKVFLECVQDMDHENMFWYRQDPGLGLRLIYFSYDVKMKEKGDIPEGYSVSREKKERFSLILESASTNQTSMYLCASSLPVPYEQYFGPGTRLTVT.

This clone was seen a single time. The chain is built from TRBV15 and TRBJ2-5; the match to TRBD1 covers 12 bases. This CDR3 region has 15 residues. The junction had 4 bases not matched to a gene; V was cut back by 3 bases and J by 5 bases. CDR1 and CDR2 (germline): LNHNV, YYDKDF (reference sequence). CDR3 nucleotides: TGTGCCACCAGCAGTCGGGACAGGGGGCGGGAGACCCAGTACTTC. Translated, it gives CATSSRDRGRETQYF.

This clone has more than one count but fewer than ten. The chain combines TRBV5-6 with TRBJ1-1, with a tentative D call TRBD1 (6 bases). The V end lost 2 bases, the J end lost 4 bases, and 12 bases lay between the germline ends. Germline V lookup: CDR1 SGHDT, CDR2 YYEEEE. The CDR3 has 14 amino acids. CDR3 protein: CASSLRGALTEAFF. CDR3 nucleotide sequence: TGTGCCAGCAGCTTACGGGGGGCGCTCACTGAAGCTTTCTTT. The complete variable domain, with remaining parts taken from reference TRBV5-6 and TRBJ1-1, reads DAGVTQSPTHLIKTRGQQVTLRCSPKSGHDTVSWYQQALGQGPQFIFQYYEEEERQRGNFPDRFSGHQFPNYSSELNVNALLLGDSALYLCASSLRGALTEAFFGQGTRLTVV.

Turning to this clone: The same CDR3 also results from other DNA sequences found in this sample. The J gene is TRBJ2-7, the V gene TRBV27; D is perhaps TRBD2 (5 bases). The V gene lost 2 bases and the J gene lost 3 bases, with 8 bases spanning the gap. The CDR3 contains 13 residues. The germline V gene encodes CDR1 MNHEY and CDR2 SMNVEV (reference sequence). CDR3 DNA sequence: TGTGCCAGCAGTTTACGTGGGAGCTACGAGCAGTACTTC. It codes for CASSLRGSYEQYF.

Only a few counts were recorded for this clone. The V call is TRBV10-1, the J call TRBJ2-3, with TRBD2 matching 16 bases. Germline V gene data show CDR1 as WNHNN and CDR2 as SYGVQD (reference sequence). Unmatched junction bases numbered 6, after V lost 10 bases and J lost 8 bases. The CDR3 extends over 14 amino acids. The CDR3 DNA follows: TGCGCCATGGGACTAGCGGGAGGGCCGGTTACGCAGTATTTT. Protein sequence: CAMGLAGGPVTQYF.

The chain links TRBV29-1 to TRBJ2-3; D uncertain. The CDR3 is 11 residues long. Trimming took 1 base from V and 14 from J, leaving 13 bases between them. The V gene's germline CDR1 is SQVTM and CDR2 ANQGSEA. CDR3: CSVEVGEARYF. CDR3 DNA sequence: TGCAGCGTTGAAGTTGGAGAAGCGCGGTATTTT.